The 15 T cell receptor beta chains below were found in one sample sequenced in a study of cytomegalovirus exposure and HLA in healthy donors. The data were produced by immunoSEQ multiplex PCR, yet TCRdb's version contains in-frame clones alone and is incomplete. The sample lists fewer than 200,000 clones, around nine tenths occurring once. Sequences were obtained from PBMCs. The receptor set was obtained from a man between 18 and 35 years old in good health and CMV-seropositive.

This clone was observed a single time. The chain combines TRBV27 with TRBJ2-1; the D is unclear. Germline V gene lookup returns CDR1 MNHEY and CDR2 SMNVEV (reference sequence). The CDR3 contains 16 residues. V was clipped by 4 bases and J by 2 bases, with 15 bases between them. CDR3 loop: CASSYGAGRTYNEQFF. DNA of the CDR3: TGTGCCAGCAGTTACGGTGCTGGGCGTACCTACAATGAGCAGTTCTTC.

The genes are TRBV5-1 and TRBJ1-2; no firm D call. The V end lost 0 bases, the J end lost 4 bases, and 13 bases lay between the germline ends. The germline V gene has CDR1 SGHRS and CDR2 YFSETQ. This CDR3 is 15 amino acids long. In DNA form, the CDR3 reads TGCGCCAGCAGCTTGGGGCGGTCACGGCCCTATGGCTACACCTTC. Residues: CASSLGRSRPYGYTF.

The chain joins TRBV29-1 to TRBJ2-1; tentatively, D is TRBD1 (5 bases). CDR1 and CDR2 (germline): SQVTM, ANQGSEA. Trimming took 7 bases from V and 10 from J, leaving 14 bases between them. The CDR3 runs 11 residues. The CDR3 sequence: CSAQGRWEQFF. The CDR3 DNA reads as TGCAGCGCCCAGGGCAGATGGGAGCAGTTCTTC.

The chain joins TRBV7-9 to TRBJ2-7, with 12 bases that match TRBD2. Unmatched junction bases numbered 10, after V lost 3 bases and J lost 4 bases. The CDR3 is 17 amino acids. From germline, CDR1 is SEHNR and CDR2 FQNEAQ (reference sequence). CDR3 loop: CASSLVTSGSVLYEQYF. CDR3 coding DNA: TGTGCCAGCAGCTTGGTGACTAGCGGGAGTGTATTGTACGAGCAGTACTTC.

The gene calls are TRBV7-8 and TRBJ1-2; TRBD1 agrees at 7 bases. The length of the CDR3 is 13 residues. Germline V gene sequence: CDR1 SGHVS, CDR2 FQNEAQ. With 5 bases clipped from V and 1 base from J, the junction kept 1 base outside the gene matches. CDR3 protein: CASSRDSNYGYTF. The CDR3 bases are TGTGCCAGCAGCCGGGACAGTAACTATGGCTACACCTTC.

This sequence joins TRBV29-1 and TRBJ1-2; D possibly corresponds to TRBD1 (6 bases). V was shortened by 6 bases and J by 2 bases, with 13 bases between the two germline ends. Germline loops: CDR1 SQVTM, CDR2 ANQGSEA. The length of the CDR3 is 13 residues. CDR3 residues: CSVRDIQNYGYTF. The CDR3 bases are TGCAGCGTCCGGGACATCCAGAACTATGGCTACACCTTC.

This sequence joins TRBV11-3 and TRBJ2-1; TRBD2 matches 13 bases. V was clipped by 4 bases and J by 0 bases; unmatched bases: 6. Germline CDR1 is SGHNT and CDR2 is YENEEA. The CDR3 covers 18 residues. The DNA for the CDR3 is TGTGCCAGCAGCTCAGGACTAGCGGGAGTTCGCTCCTACAATGAGCAGTTCTTC. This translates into CASSSGLAGVRSYNEQFF.

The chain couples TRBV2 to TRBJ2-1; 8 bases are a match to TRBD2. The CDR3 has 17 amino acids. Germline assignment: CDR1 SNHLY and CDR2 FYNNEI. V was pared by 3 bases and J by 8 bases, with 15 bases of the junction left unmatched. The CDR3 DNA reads TGTGCCAGCAGTGATGGAGTCAATAGCGGGACCGCCGATGAGCAGTTCTTC. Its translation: CASSDGVNSGTADEQFF.

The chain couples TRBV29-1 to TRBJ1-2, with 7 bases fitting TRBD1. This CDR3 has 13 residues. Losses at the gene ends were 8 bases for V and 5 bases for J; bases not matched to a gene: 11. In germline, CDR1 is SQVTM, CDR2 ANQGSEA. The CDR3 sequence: CSHIEPGQYGYTF. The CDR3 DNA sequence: TGCAGCCACATTGAACCGGGACAGTATGGCTACACCTTC.

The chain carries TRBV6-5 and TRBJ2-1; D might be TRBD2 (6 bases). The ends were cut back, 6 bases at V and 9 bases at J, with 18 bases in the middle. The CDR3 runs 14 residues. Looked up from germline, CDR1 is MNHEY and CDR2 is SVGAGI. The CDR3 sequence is CASRGQTKGGEQFF. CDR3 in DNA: TGTGCCAGCAGAGGACAAACGAAGGGAGGTGAGCAGTTCTTC.

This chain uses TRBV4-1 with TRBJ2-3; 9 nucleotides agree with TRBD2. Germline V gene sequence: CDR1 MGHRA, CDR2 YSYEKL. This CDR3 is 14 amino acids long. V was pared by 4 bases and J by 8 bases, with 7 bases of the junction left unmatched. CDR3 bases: TGCGCCAGCAGCCCCGGGATGCGGGAGGGTACGCAGTATTTT. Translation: CASSPGMREGTQYF.

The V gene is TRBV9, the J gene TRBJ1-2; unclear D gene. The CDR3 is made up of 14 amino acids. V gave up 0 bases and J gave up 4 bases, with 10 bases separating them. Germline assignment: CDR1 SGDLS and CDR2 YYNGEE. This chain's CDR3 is CASSVGRGVYGYTF. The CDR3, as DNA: TGTGCCAGCAGCGTAGGTCGGGGTGTCTATGGCTACACCTTC.

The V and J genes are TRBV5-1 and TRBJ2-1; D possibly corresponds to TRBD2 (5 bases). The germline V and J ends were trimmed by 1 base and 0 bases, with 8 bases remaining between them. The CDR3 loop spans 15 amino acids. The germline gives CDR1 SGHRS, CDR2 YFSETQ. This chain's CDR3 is CASSLTGSSYNEQFF. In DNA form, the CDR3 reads TGCGCCAGCAGCTTGACTGGGAGCTCCTACAATGAGCAGTTCTTC.

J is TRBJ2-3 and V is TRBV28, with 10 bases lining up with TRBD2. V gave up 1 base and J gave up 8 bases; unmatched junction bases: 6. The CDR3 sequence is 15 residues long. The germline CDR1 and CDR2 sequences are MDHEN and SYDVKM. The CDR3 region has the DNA TGTGCCAGCAGTTTATCCAGCGGGAGGGGTGTTACGCAGTATTTT. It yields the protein CASSLSSGRGVTQYF.

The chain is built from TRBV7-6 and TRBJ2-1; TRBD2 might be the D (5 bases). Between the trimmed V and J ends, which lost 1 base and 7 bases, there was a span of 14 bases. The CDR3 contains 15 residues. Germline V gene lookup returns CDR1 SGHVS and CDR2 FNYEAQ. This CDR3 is CASSLGGQRSNEQFF. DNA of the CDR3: TGTGCCAGCAGCTTAGGCGGGCAGCGGTCAAATGAGCAGTTCTTC.